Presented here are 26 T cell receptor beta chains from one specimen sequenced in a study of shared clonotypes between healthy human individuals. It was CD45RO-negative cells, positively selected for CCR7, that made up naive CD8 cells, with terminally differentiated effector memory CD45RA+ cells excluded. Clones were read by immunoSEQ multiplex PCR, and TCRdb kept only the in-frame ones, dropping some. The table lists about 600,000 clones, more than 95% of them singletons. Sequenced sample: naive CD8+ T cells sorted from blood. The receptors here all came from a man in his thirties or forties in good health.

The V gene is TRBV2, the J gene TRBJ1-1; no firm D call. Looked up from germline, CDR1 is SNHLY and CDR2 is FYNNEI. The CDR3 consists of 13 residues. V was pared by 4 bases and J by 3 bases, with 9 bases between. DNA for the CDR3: TGTGCCAGCAGTGGGCGAACGGACACTGAAGCTTTCTTT. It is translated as CASSGRTDTEAFF.

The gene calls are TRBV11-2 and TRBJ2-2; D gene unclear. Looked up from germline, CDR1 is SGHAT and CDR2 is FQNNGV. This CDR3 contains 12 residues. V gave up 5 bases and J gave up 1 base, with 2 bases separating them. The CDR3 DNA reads TGTGCCAGCAGCAGGAACACCGGGGAGCTGTTTTTT. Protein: CASSRNTGELFF. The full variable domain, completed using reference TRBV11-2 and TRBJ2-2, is EAGVAQSPRYKIIEKRQSVAFWCNPISGHATLYWYQQILGQGPKLLIQFQNNGVVDDSQLPKDRFSAERLKGVDSTLKIQPAKLEDSAVYLCASSRNTGELFFGEGSRLTVL.

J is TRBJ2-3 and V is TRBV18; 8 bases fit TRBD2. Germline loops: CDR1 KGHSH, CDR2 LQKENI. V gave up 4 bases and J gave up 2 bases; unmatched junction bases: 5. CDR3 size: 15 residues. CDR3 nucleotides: TGTGCCAGCTCACGAGCGGGAGCTAACACAGATACGCAGTATTTT. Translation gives CASSRAGANTDTQYF.

The CDR3 bases are TGCGCCAGCAGCTCGACAGGGTTGGGCACTGAAGCTTTCTTT. Translated, it gives CASSSTGLGTEAFF. This sequence joins TRBV10-2 and TRBJ1-1; 7 bases align to TRBD1. CDR1 is WSHSY, CDR2 SAAADI, per germline. This CDR3 comprises 14 residues. Trimming removed 6 bases from V and 4 bases from J; junction bases left unmatched: 8.

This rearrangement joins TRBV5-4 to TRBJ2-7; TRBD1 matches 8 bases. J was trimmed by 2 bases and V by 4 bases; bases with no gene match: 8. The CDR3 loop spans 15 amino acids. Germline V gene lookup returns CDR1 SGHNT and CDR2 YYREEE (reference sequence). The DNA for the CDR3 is TGTGCCAGCAGCAAACTCGGACAGGGACCCTACGAGCAGTACTTC. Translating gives CASSKLGQGPYEQYF.

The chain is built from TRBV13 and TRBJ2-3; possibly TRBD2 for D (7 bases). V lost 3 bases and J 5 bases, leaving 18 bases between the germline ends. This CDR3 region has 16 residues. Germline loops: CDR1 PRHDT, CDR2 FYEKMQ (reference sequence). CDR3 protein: CASSFGGGPPQDTQYF. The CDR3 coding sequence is TGTGCCAGCAGCTTCGGCGGGGGCCCGCCCCAAGATACGCAGTATTTT.

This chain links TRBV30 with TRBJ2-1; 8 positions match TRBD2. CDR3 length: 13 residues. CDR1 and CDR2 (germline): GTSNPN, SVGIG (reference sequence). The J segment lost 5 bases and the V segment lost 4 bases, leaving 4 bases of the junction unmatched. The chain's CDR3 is CAWTLGGDNEQFF. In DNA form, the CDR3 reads TGTGCCTGGACCCTCGGGGGGGACAATGAGCAGTTCTTC. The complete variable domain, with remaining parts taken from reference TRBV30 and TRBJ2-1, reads SQTIHQWPATLVQPVGSPLSLECTVEGTSNPNLYWYRQAAGRGLQLLFYSVGIGQISSEVPQNLSASRPQDRQFILSSKKLLLSDSGFYLCAWTLGGDNEQFFGPGTRLTVL.

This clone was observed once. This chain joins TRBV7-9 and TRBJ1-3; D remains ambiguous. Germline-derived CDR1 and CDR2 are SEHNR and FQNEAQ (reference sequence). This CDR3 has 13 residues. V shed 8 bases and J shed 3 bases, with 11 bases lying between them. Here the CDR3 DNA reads TGTGCCAGCTTAGGCATCATTGGAAACACCATATATTTT. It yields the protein CASLGIIGNTIYF.

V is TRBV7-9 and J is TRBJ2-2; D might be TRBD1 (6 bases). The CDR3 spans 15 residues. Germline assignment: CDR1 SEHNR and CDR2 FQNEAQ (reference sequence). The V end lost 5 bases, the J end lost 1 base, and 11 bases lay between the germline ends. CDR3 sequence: CASSTGQMNTGELFF. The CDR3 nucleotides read TGTGCCAGCAGCACCGGACAGATGAACACCGGGGAGCTGTTTTTT.

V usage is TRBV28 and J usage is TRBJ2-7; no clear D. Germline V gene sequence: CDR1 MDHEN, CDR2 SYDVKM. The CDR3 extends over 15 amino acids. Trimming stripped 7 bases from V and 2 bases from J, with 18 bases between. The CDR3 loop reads CASIGSLSDPYEQYF. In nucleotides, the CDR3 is TGTGCCAGCATAGGATCCCTTTCCGATCCCTACGAGCAGTACTTC.

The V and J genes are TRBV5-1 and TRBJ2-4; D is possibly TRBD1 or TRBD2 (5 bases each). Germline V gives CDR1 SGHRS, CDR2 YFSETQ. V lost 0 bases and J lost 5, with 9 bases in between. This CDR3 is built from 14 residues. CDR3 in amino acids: CASSLAMGENIQYF. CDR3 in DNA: TGCGCCAGCAGCTTGGCAATGGGGGAAAACATTCAGTACTTC.

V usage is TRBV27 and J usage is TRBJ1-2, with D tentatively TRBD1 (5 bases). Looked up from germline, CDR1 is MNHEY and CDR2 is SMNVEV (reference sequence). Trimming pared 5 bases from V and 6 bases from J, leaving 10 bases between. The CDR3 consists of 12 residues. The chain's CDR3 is CASSTNRNGYTF. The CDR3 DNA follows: TGTGCCAGCAGTACAAACAGGAATGGCTACACCTTC.

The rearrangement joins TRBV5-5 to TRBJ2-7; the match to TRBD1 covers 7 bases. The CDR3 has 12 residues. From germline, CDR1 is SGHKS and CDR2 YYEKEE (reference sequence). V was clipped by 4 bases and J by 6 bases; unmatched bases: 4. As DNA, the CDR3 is TGTGCCAGCAGCCAAACAGGGGCCGAGCAGTACTTC. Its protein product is CASSQTGAEQYF.

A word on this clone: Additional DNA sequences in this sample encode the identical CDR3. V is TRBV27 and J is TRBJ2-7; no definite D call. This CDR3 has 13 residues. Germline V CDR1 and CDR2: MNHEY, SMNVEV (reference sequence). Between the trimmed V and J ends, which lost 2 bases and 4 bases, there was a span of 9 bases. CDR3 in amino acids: CASSLRASYEQYF. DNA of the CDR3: TGTGCCAGCAGTTTAAGAGCCAGTTACGAGCAGTACTTC.

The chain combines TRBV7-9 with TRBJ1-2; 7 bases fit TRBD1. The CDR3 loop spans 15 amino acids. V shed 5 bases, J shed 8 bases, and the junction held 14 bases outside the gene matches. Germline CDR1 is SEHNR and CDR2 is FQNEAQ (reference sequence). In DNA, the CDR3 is TGTGCCAGCAGCAACCCCGACAGGGTGGGGAGCGGCTACACCTTC. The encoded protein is CASSNPDRVGSGYTF.

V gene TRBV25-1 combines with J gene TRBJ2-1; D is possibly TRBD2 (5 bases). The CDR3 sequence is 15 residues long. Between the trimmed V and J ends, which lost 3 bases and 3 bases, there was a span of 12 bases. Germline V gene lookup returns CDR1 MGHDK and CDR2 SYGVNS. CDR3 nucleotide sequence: TGTGCCAGCAGTGAGTCAGGACTGGTCTACAATGAGCAGTTCTTC. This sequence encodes CASSESGLVYNEQFF.

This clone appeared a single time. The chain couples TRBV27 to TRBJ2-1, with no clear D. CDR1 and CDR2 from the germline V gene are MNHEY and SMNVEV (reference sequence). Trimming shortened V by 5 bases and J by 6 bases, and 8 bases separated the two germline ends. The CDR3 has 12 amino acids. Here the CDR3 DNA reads TGTGCCAGCAGTCAACCTAGCAATGAGCAGTTCTTC. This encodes CASSQPSNEQFF.

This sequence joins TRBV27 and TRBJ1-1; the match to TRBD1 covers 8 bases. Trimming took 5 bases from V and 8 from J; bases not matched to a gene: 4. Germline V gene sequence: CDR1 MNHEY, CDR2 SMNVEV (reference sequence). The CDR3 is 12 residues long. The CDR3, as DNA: TGTGCCAGCAGTCCGGGGACAGGAGAAGCTTTCTTT. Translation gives CASSPGTGEAFF.

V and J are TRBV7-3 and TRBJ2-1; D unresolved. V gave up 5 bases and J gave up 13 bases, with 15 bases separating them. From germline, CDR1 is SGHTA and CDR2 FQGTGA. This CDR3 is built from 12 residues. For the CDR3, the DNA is TGTGCCAGCAGCGGCTTTACACGGGTCCAGTTCTTC. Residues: CASSGFTRVQFF.

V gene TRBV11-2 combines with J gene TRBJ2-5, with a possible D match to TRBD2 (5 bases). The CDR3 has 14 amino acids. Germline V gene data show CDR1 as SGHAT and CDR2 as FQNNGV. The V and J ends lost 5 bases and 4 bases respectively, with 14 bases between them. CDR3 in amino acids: CASSLWTGRETQYF. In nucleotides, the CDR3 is TGTGCCAGCAGCCTATGGACTGGAAGAGAGACCCAGTACTTC. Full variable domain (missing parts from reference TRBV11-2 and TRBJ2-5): EAGVAQSPRYKIIEKRQSVAFWCNPISGHATLYWYQQILGQGPKLLIQFQNNGVVDDSQLPKDRFSAERLKGVDSTLKIQPAKLEDSAVYLCASSLWTGRETQYFGPGTRLLVL.

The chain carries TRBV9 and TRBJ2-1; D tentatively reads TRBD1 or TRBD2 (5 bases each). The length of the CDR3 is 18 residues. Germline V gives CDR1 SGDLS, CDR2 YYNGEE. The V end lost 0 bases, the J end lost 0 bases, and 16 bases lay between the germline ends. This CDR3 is CASSVDEGRLTSYNEQFF. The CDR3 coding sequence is TGTGCCAGCAGCGTAGACGAGGGGCGGTTGACCTCCTACAATGAGCAGTTCTTC.

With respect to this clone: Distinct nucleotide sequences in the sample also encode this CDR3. The CDR3 coding sequence is TGTGCCAGCAGCTTGGGGGGCTACGAGCAGTACTTC. It translates to CASSLGGYEQYF. The chain recombines TRBV5-6 with TRBJ2-7, with no clear D. Germline-derived CDR1 and CDR2 are SGHDT and YYEEEE. This CDR3 region has 12 residues. V was cut by 0 bases and J by 3 bases, with 4 bases left in between. Variable domain in full (rest from reference TRBV5-6 and TRBJ2-7): DAGVTQSPTHLIKTRGQQVTLRCSPKSGHDTVSWYQQALGQGPQFIFQYYEEEERQRGNFPDRFSGHQFPNYSSELNVNALLLGDSALYLCASSLGGYEQYFGPGTRLTVT.

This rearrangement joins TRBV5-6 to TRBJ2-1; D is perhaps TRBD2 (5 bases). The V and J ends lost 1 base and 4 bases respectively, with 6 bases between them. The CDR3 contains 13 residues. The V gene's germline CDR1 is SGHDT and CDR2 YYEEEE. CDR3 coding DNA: TGTGCCAGCAGCTTGTGGGAGTACAATGAGCAGTTCTTC. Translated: CASSLWEYNEQFF.

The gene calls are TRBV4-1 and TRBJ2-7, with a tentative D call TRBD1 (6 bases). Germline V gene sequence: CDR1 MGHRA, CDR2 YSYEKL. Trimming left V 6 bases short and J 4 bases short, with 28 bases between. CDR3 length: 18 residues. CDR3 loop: CASRTMLGAEGVQYEQYF. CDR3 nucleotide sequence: TGCGCCAGCAGAACCATGTTAGGGGCCGAGGGGGTACAGTACGAGCAGTACTTC.

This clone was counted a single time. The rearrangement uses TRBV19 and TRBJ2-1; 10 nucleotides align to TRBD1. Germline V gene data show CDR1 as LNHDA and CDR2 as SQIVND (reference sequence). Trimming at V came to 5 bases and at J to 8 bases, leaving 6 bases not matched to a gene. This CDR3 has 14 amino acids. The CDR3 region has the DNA TGTGCCAGTAGTGCGACAGGGGGCGCCTATGAGCAGTTCTTC. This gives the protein CASSATGGAYEQFF.

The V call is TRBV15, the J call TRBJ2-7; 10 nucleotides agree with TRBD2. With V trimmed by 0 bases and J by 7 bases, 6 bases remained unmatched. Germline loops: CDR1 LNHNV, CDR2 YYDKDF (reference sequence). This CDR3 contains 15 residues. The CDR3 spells CATSRDGAGGGEQYF. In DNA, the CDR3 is TGTGCCACCAGCAGAGACGGAGCGGGAGGGGGAGAGCAGTACTTC.